The rows below give T cell receptor beta chains drawn from one sample of a study of control samples from healthy donors and cancer patients. Here immunoSEQ multiplex PCR was the method, and the copy in TCRdb shows in-frame clones only, minus some. Among around 150,000 clones listed, around nine tenths were seen once. Sequenced material: blood. The receptors stem from a man aged 18 to 35 in good health. Each CDR3 is given with its conserved first and last residue. A D gene is named only where the DNA matches it firmly. Clone size is shown for a subset of rows, as once, few, many or a class of expanded clone.

D	V	size	J	DNA	CDR3
NA	TRBV5-6	NA	TRBJ2-6	TGTGCCAGCAGCTTGGGAGCGGTCTCAGGGGCCAACGTCCTGACTTTC	CASSLGAVSGANVLTF
NA	TRBV7-2	NA	TRBJ2-5	TGTGCCAGCAGCCTCTCTGGGGAGACCCAGTACTTC	CASSLSGETQYF
NA	TRBV2	NA	TRBJ1-2	TGTGCCAGCAGCGGCGGAGGGGCAGATGGCTACACCTTC	CASSGGGADGYTF
NA	TRBV5-7	NA	TRBJ1-1	TGTGCCAGCAGCTTGCTACCTGGGGCTGAAGCTTTCTTT	CASSLLPGAEAFF
NA	TRBV29-1	NA	TRBJ1-1	TGCAGCGCCCGGGAGATGAACACTGAAGCTTTCTTT	CSAREMNTEAFF
NA	TRBV25-1	NA	TRBJ2-2	TGTGCCAGCAGTGAATATGTTGCCTCCGGGGAGCTGTTTTTT	CASSEYVASGELFF
TRBD2	TRBV11-1	NA	TRBJ2-7	TGTGCCAGCAGCCGTCAGCGGGGTCTGGGTGACGAGCAGTACTTC	CASSRQRGLGDEQYF
TRBD1	TRBV4-3	few	TRBJ2-2	TGCGCCAGCAGCCAAGATCGGGACAGGAACACCGGGGAGCTGTTTTTT	CASSQDRDRNTGELFF
NA	TRBV4-2	NA	TRBJ1-4	TGTGCCAGCAGCCAAGAGTCAGGGCGTTTTGAAAAACTGTTTTTT	CASSQESGRFEKLFF
NA	TRBV20-1	NA	TRBJ2-7	TGCAGTGCGCAGACTAGCGAGCAGTACTTC	CSAQTSEQYF
TRBD1	TRBV28	NA	TRBJ1-3	TGTGCCACTAGGACCAGGGGGCTAGGAGGAAACACCATATATTTT	CATRTRGLGGNTIYF
TRBD2	TRBV5-4	NA	TRBJ2-1	TGTGCCAGCAGCCATCTAGCGGTGAGCTCCTACAATGAGCAGTTCTTC	CASSHLAVSSYNEQFF
NA	TRBV9	NA	TRBJ2-6	TGTGCCAGCAGCCCCCGATTCGGGGCCAACGTCCTGACTTTC	CASSPRFGANVLTF
TRBD1	TRBV28	NA	TRBJ1-1	TGTGCCAGCAGTTTATCCTACGGGACAGGTAACACTGAAGCTTTCTTT	CASSLSYGTGNTEAFF
NA	TRBV28	once	TRBJ1-5	TGTGCCAGCAGTTTATCGGCAGACGATCAGCCCCAGCATTTT	CASSLSADDQPQHF
NA	TRBV7-2	NA	TRBJ2-7	TGTGCCAGCAGCTTAAACTACGAGCAGTACTTC	CASSLNYEQYF
NA	TRBV4-3	NA	TRBJ1-1	TGCGCCAGCAGCCCGACCACCGGACGGAACACTGAAGCTTTCTTT	CASSPTTGRNTEAFF
NA	TRBV4-3	NA	TRBJ1-1	TGCGCCAGCAGCCAATCGGGAGGGTTCTCTGAAGCTTTCTTT	CASSQSGGFSEAFF
TRBD1	TRBV28	NA	TRBJ1-4	TGTGCCAGCAGCCCGACAGGGGTAGGAGAAAAACTGTTTTTT	CASSPTGVGEKLFF
NA	TRBV12-3/TRBV12-4	NA	TRBJ1-4	TGTGCCAGCAGTTTAGCTGAAAAACTGTTTTTT	CASSLAEKLFF
NA	TRBV6-5	NA	TRBJ2-1	TGTGCCAGCAGACCGAGGGGCCCTAGGAACAATGAGCAGTTCTTC	CASRPRGPRNNEQFF
NA	TRBV7-7	NA	TRBJ2-3	TGTGCTAGCAGCTTCGGGTTCACAGATACGCAGTATTTT	CASSFGFTDTQYF
NA	TRBV6-1	NA	TRBJ1-5	TGTGCCAGCAGTGAAGTAGGTGCCTCTAGCAATCAGCCCCAGCATTTT	CASSEVGASSNQPQHF
NA	TRBV4-2	NA	TRBJ2-1	TGTGCCAGCAGCCAAGCGTGGCCATCGTCCAATGAGCAGTTCTTC	CASSQAWPSSNEQFF
TRBD1	TRBV5-5	once	TRBJ2-1	TGTGCCAGCAGCCCGGAAGGCAGGGGGAATGAGCAGTTCTTC	CASSPEGRGNEQFF
TRBD1	TRBV5-1	NA	TRBJ2-3	TGCGCCAGCAGCCAAGGACAGGGGGCGAGTCCGTCATCGGCTTGGCTTAGCACAGATACGCAGTATTTT	CASSQGQGASPSSAWLSTDTQYF
NA	TRBV27	NA	TRBJ1-2	TGTGCCAGCAGTTTAGGACTGCACTATGGCTACACCTTC	CASSLGLHYGYTF
NA	TRBV6-5	once	TRBJ2-7	TGTGCCAGCAGGCGACAGGTCCACTCCTACGAGCAGTACTTC	CASRRQVHSYEQYF
NA	TRBV18	once	TRBJ1-3	TGTGCCAGCTCACCGTCTCCGGGTGGCTCTGGAAACACCATATATTTT	CASSPSPGGSGNTIYF
NA	TRBV29-1	few	TRBJ1-2	TGCAGCGTTTACACCGGGACCGACATCGGCGGCTACACCTTC	CSVYTGTDIGGYTF
TRBD2	TRBV15	NA	TRBJ2-7	TGTGCCACCAACAGAGATTACGGGGGGTACGAGCAGTACTTC	CATNRDYGGYEQYF
NA	TRBV28	once	TRBJ1-2	TGTGCCAGCAGTTTAGCAGGGTCCTATGGCTACACCTTC	CASSLAGSYGYTF
TRBD1	TRBV5-6	NA	TRBJ1-3	TGTGCCAGCAGACGGAACCGGGACAGGGTATACGGAAACACCATATATTTT	CASRRNRDRVYGNTIYF
TRBD1	TRBV27	NA	TRBJ2-7	TGTGCCAGCAGCTCCGGACAGGGCGACGAGCAGTACTTC	CASSSGQGDEQYF
TRBD1	TRBV28	NA	TRBJ1-2	TGTGCCAGCAGTTCGGGTGCAGGGGGATTGAGTGGCTACACCTTC	CASSSGAGGLSGYTF
TRBD2	TRBV5-4	NA	TRBJ2-1	TGTGCCAGCAGCTTTAGCGGGGGGGCTTACAATGAGCAGTTCTTC	CASSFSGGAYNEQFF
NA	TRBV7-8	NA	TRBJ2-2	TGTGCCAGCAGCTTGTCATTGCTCCCCGGGGAGCTGTTTTTT	CASSLSLLPGELFF
NA	TRBV30	NA	TRBJ1-2	TGTGCCTGGAGTGTAGCCGGGCCTGGCTACACCTTC	CAWSVAGPGYTF
NA	TRBV4-1	NA	TRBJ2-1	TGCGCCAGCAGCCCAGTTCCGCCGGGGGCAGGGGTGGATGAGCAGTTCTTC	CASSPVPPGAGVDEQFF
NA	TRBV5-4	NA	TRBJ2-7	TGTGCCAGCAGCCAGTTGCGGGGTTCAACCTACGAGCAGTACTTC	CASSQLRGSTYEQYF
NA	TRBV27	NA	TRBJ2-6	TGTGCCAGCAGTTTATCCGACAGACCCTCTGGGGCCAACGTCCTGACTTTC	CASSLSDRPSGANVLTF
NA	TRBV5-1	once	TRBJ2-3	TGCGCCAGCAAGGACGGGTACACAGATACGCAGTATTTT	CASKDGYTDTQYF
TRBD1	TRBV3-1/TRBV3-2	NA	TRBJ1-1	TGTGCCAGCAGCCCGGGACAGGGGGAGACTGAAGCTTTCTTT	CASSPGQGETEAFF
NA	TRBV6-6	NA	TRBJ2-1	TGTGCCAGCAGACACGGGGGATCCTACAATGAGCAGTTCTTC	CASRHGGSYNEQFF
NA	TRBV13	NA	TRBJ1-1	TGTGCCAGCAGTTCCCAAGGTTCCGGGCTGAACACTGAAGCTTTCTTT	CASSSQGSGLNTEAFF
NA	TRBV7-2	NA	TRBJ2-5	TGTGCCAGCAGCCCGGACCTGGGAGAGACCCAGTACTTC	CASSPDLGETQYF
TRBD2	TRBV28	NA	TRBJ2-3	TGTGCCAGCAGTTTATATACTAGCGGAAGCACAGATACGCAGTATTTT	CASSLYTSGSTDTQYF